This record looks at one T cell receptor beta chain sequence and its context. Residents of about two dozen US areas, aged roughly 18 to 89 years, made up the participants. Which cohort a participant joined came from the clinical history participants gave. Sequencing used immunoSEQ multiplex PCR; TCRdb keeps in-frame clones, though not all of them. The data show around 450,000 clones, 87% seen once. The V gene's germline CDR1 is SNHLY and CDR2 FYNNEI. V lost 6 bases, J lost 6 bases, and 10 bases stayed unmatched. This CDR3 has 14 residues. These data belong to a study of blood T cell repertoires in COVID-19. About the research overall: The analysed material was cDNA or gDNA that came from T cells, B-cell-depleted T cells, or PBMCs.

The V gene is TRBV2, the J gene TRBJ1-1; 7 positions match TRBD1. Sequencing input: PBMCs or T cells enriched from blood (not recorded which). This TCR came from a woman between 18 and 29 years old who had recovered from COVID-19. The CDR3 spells CASSGQTGRPEAFF. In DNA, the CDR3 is TGTGCCAGCAGCGGTCAGACAGGGAGGCCTGAAGCTTTCTTT.